The 11 T cell receptor beta chains below were found in one sample sequenced in a study of a mutant IDH1 vaccine in newly diagnosed glioma (dated by TCRdb to the early 2020s). Antigens of these TCRs are unknown. Libraries were built with the immunoSEQ multiplex PCR assay. Entries here come from immuneACCESS through TCRdb and include only in-frame sequences with V and J called. Some clones fail to appear in such tables; in the studies checked, an unresolved V gene covers under half of the shortfall, and the cause of the remainder is unknown. The sample has about 55,000 clones on record, 80% of them singletons. The ten most abundant clones make up approximately 6.2% of the sample. What the time point label conveys for this sample: week 23, last vaccination. Every vaccine dose consisted of 300 ug of a 20-mer mutant IDH1 peptide in Montanide, administered subcutaneously together with topical imiquimod.

The sequencing here drew on PBMCs, taken from a glioma patient whose treatment included an IDH1 peptide vaccine. The source of these receptors is a man aged 40-55 years with glioma.

The chain uses TRBV14 and TRBJ2-5; TRBD2 agrees at 7 bases. Per the germline V gene, CDR1 is SGHDN and CDR2 is FVKESK. V lost 0 bases to trimming and J lost 5 bases; unmatched junction nucleotides: 3. This CDR3 spans 14 amino acids. The CDR3 DNA follows: TGTGCCAGCAGCCAAGACCGGGGGGTGGAGACCCAGTACTTC. Its translation is CASSQDRGVETQYF.

The chain uses TRBV7-8 and TRBJ2-3, with D unresolved. This CDR3 has 17 residues. The V gene lost 5 bases and the J gene lost 2 bases, with 20 bases spanning the gap. Per the germline V gene, CDR1 is SGHVS and CDR2 is FQNEAQ. The CDR3: CASSELTSGGITDTQYF. The CDR3 DNA reads as TGTGCCAGCAGCGAACTTACGAGTGGTGGGATCACAGATACGCAGTATTTT.

This clone has just a few counts. The chain uses TRBV4-1 and TRBJ2-2; D unresolved. The germline V gene has CDR1 MGHRA and CDR2 YSYEKL. Between the trimmed V and J ends, which lost 3 bases and 6 bases, there was a span of 14 bases. This CDR3 is 15 amino acids long. CDR3 sequence reads: CASSHGSSTAGELFF. For the CDR3, the DNA is TGCGCCAGCAGCCATGGCTCTAGTACCGCCGGGGAGCTGTTTTTT.

The chain joins TRBV14 to TRBJ2-3; D ambiguous. Germline CDR1 SGHDN, CDR2 FVKESK. V lost 4 bases to trimming and J lost 7 bases, with 6 bases between them. CDR3 size: 11 residues. In nucleotides, the CDR3 is TGTGCCAGCAGCCGGGTGAATACGCAGTATTTT. This gives the protein CASSRVNTQYF.

Here the CDR3 DNA reads TGTGCCAGCAGCTCCTTCGCGGGGTCTGGAAACACCATATATTTT. Protein sequence: CASSSFAGSGNTIYF. V usage is TRBV2 and J usage is TRBJ1-3; no clear D. CDR1 and CDR2 (germline): SNHLY, FYNNEI. This CDR3 spans 15 amino acids. V lost 6 bases to trimming and J lost 1 base, with 13 bases between them.

CDR3 nucleotide sequence: TGTGCCAGCAGCAGCCACACAGGGGGCACCACAGATACGCAGTATTTT. This encodes CASSSHTGGTTDTQYF. The chain couples TRBV27 to TRBJ2-3; 9 bases are shared with TRBD1. The trim removed 6 bases at V and 2 bases at J, leaving 9 bases unmatched. The CDR3 spans 16 residues. Germline V gene sequence: CDR1 MNHEY, CDR2 SMNVEV (reference sequence).

This clone is a singleton in its sample. V usage is TRBV5-8 and J usage is TRBJ1-4; no reliable D call. The CDR3 covers 15 residues. Per the germline V gene, CDR1 is SGHTS and CDR2 is YDEGEE. V was clipped by 2 bases and J by 7 bases, with 15 bases between them. The CDR3 DNA follows: TGTGCCAGCAGCTTCGTAGGGTCGGGGAGTGAAAAACTGTTTTTT. Translated: CASSFVGSGSEKLFF.

This clone was seen more than once but under ten times. J is TRBJ2-7 and V is TRBV7-8, with D tentatively TRBD1 (5 bases). CDR3 length: 16 amino acids. Trimming removed 5 bases from V and 2 bases from J, with 19 bases in between. CDR1 and CDR2 (germline): SGHVS, FQNEAQ. CDR3 amino acids: CASSPSVGRVAYEQYF. The CDR3 nucleotides read TGTGCCAGCAGCCCCTCCGTCGGCAGGGTTGCCTACGAGCAGTACTTC.

This clone showed up just a few times. Other DNA sequences in this specimen translate into the identical CDR3. This chain connects TRBV4-1 to TRBJ2-7; 8 positions agree with TRBD1. The germline V gene has CDR1 MGHRA and CDR2 YSYEKL. The CDR3 is 15 residues long. With V trimmed by 4 bases and J by 1 base, 6 bases remained unmatched. The CDR3 region has the DNA TGCGCCAGCAGCCCCGGGACAGGTAGATCCTACGAGCAGTACTTC. It is translated as CASSPGTGRSYEQYF.

The rearrangement uses TRBV5-1 and TRBJ1-6; 7 nucleotides line up with TRBD1. This CDR3 contains 16 residues. In germline, CDR1 is SGHRS, CDR2 YFSETQ. V was pared by 4 bases and J by 3 bases, with 7 bases of the junction left unmatched. CDR3: CASSAGQNNYNSPLHF. The CDR3 coding sequence is TGCGCCAGCAGCGCGGGACAGAACAACTATAATTCACCCCTCCACTTT.

The V gene is TRBV2, the J gene TRBJ2-7; maybe TRBD2 (5 bases). Trimming removed 4 bases from V and 2 bases from J, with 18 bases in between. The CDR3 runs to 16 residues. The germline V gene encodes CDR1 SNHLY and CDR2 FYNNEI. CDR3 in DNA: TGTGCCAGCAGTGCAACGGGAAGGACGGATACCTACGAGCAGTACTTC. Encoded protein: CASSATGRTDTYEQYF.